The entry that follows covers one T cell receptor beta chain sequence. The data were taken from a study of blood T cells in healthy people across ages. Sample-barcoded 5' priming and a J-beta primer mix drove a second PCR of about 6 to 12 cycles. Sequencing recovered at least 2.5 million CDR3-containing paired-end reads from each sample. TCRdb itself ran the 5' RACE reads through MiXCR, one entry per CDR3 protein. The table records about a million distinct CDR3 sequences, roughly 51% of them present only once. Germline V CDR1 and CDR2: MDHEN, SYDVKM. Losses at the gene ends were 9 bases for V and 2 bases for J; bases not matched to a gene: 17. The CDR3 is 20 residues long. Donor samples were obtained from healthy Caucasian individuals from Russia, aged about 6 to 100. RNA extraction gave at least 5.5 micrograms of total RNA per sample.

V is TRBV28 and J is TRBJ2-3; TRBD2 matches 16 bases. Material: blood. The receptor was isolated from a woman aged 55-69 years in good health. The CDR3 nucleotides read TGTGCCAGTGGGGGTTCGGGACTAGCGGGAGGGGGACGAGTCACAGATACGCAGTATTTT. Translated, it gives CASGGSGLAGGGRVTDTQYF.